The 28 T cell receptor beta chains presented below share a single source sample, sequenced in a study of T cell responses to AZD1222 COVID-19 vaccine. Clones were read by immunoSEQ multiplex PCR, and TCRdb kept only the in-frame ones, dropping some. The table records 130,000 to 150,000 clones, 75% to 85% of them present only once. The material sequenced was peripheral blood, taken on day 0 of MenACWY control vaccination. The source is an adult in good health.

The chain joins TRBV11-2 to TRBJ1-3, with D possibly being TRBD1 (6 bases). The germline V gene has CDR1 SGHAT and CDR2 FQNNGV. The V and J ends lost 1 base and 3 bases respectively, with 10 bases between them. The CDR3 covers 15 residues. The CDR3 here is CASSLAQGYGNTIYF. DNA for the CDR3: TGTGCCAGCAGCTTAGCCCAGGGGTATGGAAACACCATATATTTT.

This rearrangement joins TRBV2 to TRBJ1-4; no clear D gene. Germline V gene data show CDR1 as SNHLY and CDR2 as FYNNEI. The CDR3 extends over 14 amino acids. V was clipped by 8 bases and J by 8 bases, with 18 bases between them. The CDR3 loop reads CASALGLIGEKLFF. The CDR3 coding sequence is TGTGCCAGCGCCCTGGGTCTAATAGGGGAAAAACTGTTTTTT.

The V gene is TRBV6-2 or TRBV6-3, the J gene TRBJ1-6, with 8 nucleotides matching TRBD1. J lost 7 bases, V lost 5 bases, and 10 bases had no gene match. CDR1 and CDR2 (germline): MNHEY, SVGEGT. CDR3 length: 16 residues. CDR3 DNA sequence: TGTGCCAGCAGTCCGTACCCCCGGGACAGGAATTCACCCCTCCACTTT. Protein product: CASSPYPRDRNSPLHF.

This clone showed up just once. This chain uses TRBV6-2 or TRBV6-3 with TRBJ2-1, with D possibly matching TRBD2 (5 bases). Between the trimmed V and J ends, which lost 2 bases and 6 bases, there was a span of 14 bases. The CDR3 has 15 residues. Germline CDR1 MNHEY, CDR2 SVGEGT. The CDR3 bases are TGTGCCAGCAGTTACGAGGGCCTACCGGGCAATGAGCAGTTCTTC. Translating it yields CASSYEGLPGNEQFF.

A remark on this clone: Other DNA sequences in this specimen translate into the identical CDR3. The chain joins TRBV5-1 to TRBJ2-3, with a possible D match to TRBD1 (6 bases). Germline assignment: CDR1 SGHRS and CDR2 YFSETQ. V dropped 0 bases and J dropped 2 bases, with 7 bases sitting between them. CDR3 length: 14 amino acids. The CDR3 region has the DNA TGCGCCAGCAGCTTGGGGGGGCCCACAGATACGCAGTATTTT. Protein: CASSLGGPTDTQYF.

J is TRBJ2-5 and V is TRBV5-1; possibly TRBD2 for D (6 bases). Trimming shortened V by 0 bases and J by 5 bases, and 11 bases separated the two germline ends. The germline gives CDR1 SGHRS, CDR2 YFSETQ. The CDR3 is 14 residues long. The CDR3 DNA is TGCGCCAGCAGCTTGGATTTGGGGAGGGAGACCCAGTACTTC. This gives the protein CASSLDLGRETQYF.

The chain uses TRBV7-2 and TRBJ1-2; 8 nucleotides agree with TRBD1. This CDR3 region has 14 residues. With V trimmed by 6 bases and J by 8 bases, 11 bases remained unmatched. The germline V gene encodes CDR1 SGHTA and CDR2 FQGNSA. The CDR3 sequence: CASSRTGTRGGYTF. The CDR3 DNA sequence: TGTGCCAGCAGTCGGACAGGGACGCGCGGCGGCTACACCTTC. The entire variable domain, with the rest obtained from reference TRBV7-2 and TRBJ1-2, is as follows: GAGVSQSPSNKVTEKGKDVELRCDPISGHTALYWYRQSLGQGLEFLIYFQGNSAPDKSGLPSDRFSAERTGGSVSTLTIQRTQQEDSAVYLCASSRTGTRGGYTFGSGTRLTVV.

This chain links TRBV30 with TRBJ1-4, with 8 bases lining up with TRBD1. There are 20 residues in the CDR3. V shed 1 base and J 5 bases; nucleotides not matched to a gene: 21. From germline, CDR1 is GTSNPN and CDR2 SVGIG (reference sequence). The CDR3 region has the DNA TGTGCCTGGAGTGCTCCTACGCCGGGACAGGTACAATACGGGAATGAAAAACTGTTTTTT. Translating it yields CAWSAPTPGQVQYGNEKLFF.

By frequency in the sample, this clone is medium-sized. This chain links TRBV5-6 with TRBJ2-5, with TRBD2 as a possible D gene (6 bases). This CDR3 spans 14 amino acids. V shed 1 base and J shed 9 bases, with 16 bases lying between them. CDR1 SGHDT and CDR2 YYEEEE come from the germline V gene. The CDR3 DNA follows: TGTGCCAGCAGCTTGCTTTCTGGGCCGGGGGCCCAGTACTTC. It encodes CASSLLSGPGAQYF.

This clone ranks as medium-sized (0.01 to 0.1%). V usage is TRBV7-9 and J usage is TRBJ1-1; perhaps TRBD1 as D (5 bases). Trimming took off 4 bases at V and 2 bases at J, with 14 bases between the two ends. CDR3 length: 15 residues. In germline, CDR1 is SEHNR, CDR2 FQNEAQ (reference sequence). CDR3 sequence (DNA): TGTGCCAGCAGCTCCGACCTGGGGGGTAACACTGAAGCTTTCTTT. This gives the protein CASSSDLGGNTEAFF.

The V call is TRBV6-9, the J call TRBJ1-2; D is perhaps TRBD1 (5 bases). The germline CDR1 and CDR2 sequences are MNHGY and SVAAGI. V was shortened by 2 bases and J by 4 bases, with 11 bases between the two germline ends. The CDR3 is made up of 14 amino acids. The CDR3 is CASSYLRGTYGYTF. For the CDR3, the DNA is TGTGCCAGCAGTTATCTACGGGGGACCTATGGCTACACCTTC.

The gene calls are TRBV3-1 (or the pseudogene TRBV3-2) and TRBJ2-5; the match to TRBD2 covers 12 bases. With V trimmed by 5 bases and J by 7 bases, 11 bases remained unmatched. Germline CDR1 is LGHDT and CDR2 is YNNKEL (reference sequence). CDR3 size: 16 residues. The CDR3 DNA reads TGTGCCAGCAGCTACCTCGGGGCTAGCGGGGGGGGGACCCAGTACTTC. This gives the protein CASSYLGASGGGTQYF.

The chain links TRBV27 to TRBJ1-2; no clear D. The CDR3 spans 14 residues. V was trimmed by 3 bases and J by 3 bases, leaving 11 bases between them. CDR1 and CDR2 (germline): MNHEY, SMNVEV (reference sequence). This CDR3 is CASSLVSGDYGYTF. Written as DNA, the CDR3 is TGTGCCAGCAGTTTGGTTTCCGGCGACTATGGCTACACCTTC.

The chain employs TRBV5-5 and TRBJ1-3; unclear D gene. Trimming left V 1 base short and J 0 bases short, with 8 bases between. The CDR3 runs 15 residues. Germline-derived CDR1 and CDR2 are SGHKS and YYEKEE (reference sequence). The CDR3 reads CASSLYVTSGNTIYF. The CDR3 DNA sequence: TGTGCCAGCAGCTTGTACGTAACCTCTGGAAACACCATATATTTT.

This chain joins TRBV25-1 and TRBJ1-2, with D possibly TRBD1 on 5 matching bases. Per germline, CDR1 MGHDK and CDR2 SYGVNS. This CDR3 has 15 amino acids. The V and J ends lost 0 bases and 3 bases respectively, with 11 bases between them. CDR3 amino acids: CASSEYQAGYYGYTF. CDR3 DNA sequence: TGTGCCAGCAGTGAATATCAGGCAGGGTACTATGGCTACACCTTC.

V and J are TRBV2 and TRBJ2-7; no firm D call. The germline gives CDR1 SNHLY, CDR2 FYNNEI. V was cut by 6 bases and J by 1 base, with 7 bases left in between. This CDR3 region has 12 residues. The CDR3 region has the DNA TGTGCCAGCAGCGAGAGATCCTACGAGCAGTACTTC. Its translation is CASSERSYEQYF.

This chain joins TRBV5-5 and TRBJ2-7; 10 bases match TRBD1. V gave up 4 bases and J gave up 2 bases; unmatched junction bases: 6. Germline V gene lookup returns CDR1 SGHKS and CDR2 YYEKEE (reference sequence). The CDR3 totals 15 residues. The CDR3 protein is CASSPDRGFTYEQYV. For the CDR3, the DNA is TGTGCCAGCAGCCCGGACAGGGGGTTTACCTACGAGCAGTACGTC.

This chain links TRBV19 with TRBJ1-1; D might be TRBD1 (5 bases). Germline V CDR1 and CDR2: LNHDA, SQIVND (reference sequence). The CDR3 is made up of 13 amino acids. Trimming cost V 7 bases and J 1 base, with 10 bases left between them. The chain's CDR3 is CASNSGENTEAFF. CDR3 DNA sequence: TGTGCCAGTAATTCGGGGGAGAACACTGAAGCTTTCTTT.

V is TRBV6-5 and J is TRBJ2-3, with D tentatively TRBD1 (5 bases). Trimming pared 4 bases from V and 3 bases from J, leaving 8 bases between. In germline, CDR1 is MNHEY, CDR2 SVGAGI. The CDR3 is made up of 13 amino acids. The CDR3 DNA reads TGTGCCAGCAGTTTGGCAGGGACAGATACGCAGTATTTT. This translates into CASSLAGTDTQYF.

The J gene is TRBJ2-2, the V gene TRBV27; 10 bases are shared with TRBD2. Germline trimming cut 5 bases from V and 1 base from J; bases unmatched to any gene: 4. Germline V gives CDR1 MNHEY, CDR2 SMNVEV (reference sequence). The CDR3 is 16 residues long. CDR3 sequence reads: CASSTLAGENTGELFF. The CDR3 DNA follows: TGTGCCAGCAGTACCCTAGCGGGGGAGAACACCGGGGAGCTGTTTTTT.

This rearrangement joins TRBV5-4 to TRBJ1-2; D may be TRBD1 (5 bases). Trimming stripped 0 bases from V and 5 bases from J, with 14 bases between. CDR3 size: 15 residues. Germline loops: CDR1 SGHNT, CDR2 YYREEE (reference sequence). The DNA of the CDR3 is TGTGCCAGCAGCTTGGCCGACAGATGGCCGTATGGCTACACCTTC. It encodes CASSLADRWPYGYTF.

V gene TRBV21-1 combines with J gene TRBJ1-2. TRBV21-1 represents a pseudogene. This CDR3 is 16 amino acids long. In DNA form, the CDR3 reads TGTGCCAGCAGCAAAGGGCCGGGAGAAGCTAACTATGGCTACACCTTC. Translation: CASSKGPGEANYGYTF.

The V gene is TRBV6-4, the J gene TRBJ2-1, with 11 nucleotides matching TRBD2. The CDR3 spans 15 residues. CDR1 MRHNA and CDR2 SNTAGT come from the germline V gene. Trimming at V came to 4 bases and at J to 2 bases, leaving 1 base not matched to a gene. The CDR3 DNA is TGTGCCAGCAGTGTAGCGGGGGGGCCCTACAATGAGCAGTTCTTC. Translation: CASSVAGGPYNEQFF.

The V gene is TRBV5-1, the J gene TRBJ2-3; D gene unclear. The V gene's germline CDR1 is SGHRS and CDR2 YFSETQ. This CDR3 is 13 amino acids long. V was cut by 4 bases and J by 6 bases, with 12 bases left in between. CDR3 in amino acids: CASSPVMGDTQYF. DNA of the CDR3: TGCGCCAGCAGCCCTGTGATGGGGGATACGCAGTATTTT. Drawing the rest from reference TRBV5-1 and TRBJ2-3, the complete variable domain is KAGVTQTPRYLIKTRGQQVTLSCSPISGHRSVSWYQQTPGQGLQFLFEYFSETQRNKGNFPGRFSGRQFSNSRSEMNVSTLELGDSALYLCASSPVMGDTQYFGPGTRLTVL.

The rearrangement uses TRBV7-9 and TRBJ1-6, with 7 bases fitting TRBD1. V was pared by 6 bases and J by 5 bases, with 4 bases of the junction left unmatched. CDR3 length equals 14 residues. Germline V gene data show CDR1 as SEHNR and CDR2 as FQNEAQ (reference sequence). The CDR3 here is CASRPTGNNSPLHF. DNA for the CDR3: TGTGCCAGCAGACCGACAGGGAATAATTCACCCCTCCACTTT. Supplemented by reference TRBV7-9 and TRBJ1-6, the full variable domain reads DTGVSQNPRHKITKRGQNVTFRCDPISEHNRLYWYRQTLGQGPEFLTYFQNEAQLEKSRLLSDRFSAERPKGSFSTLEIQRTEQGDSAMYLCASRPTGNNSPLHFGNGTRLTVT.

This chain connects TRBV3-1 (or the pseudogene TRBV3-2) to TRBJ1-5; 8 bases are a match to TRBD1. From germline, CDR1 is LGHDT and CDR2 YNNKEL (reference sequence). This CDR3 comprises 14 residues. The trim removed 5 bases at V and 2 bases at J, leaving 2 bases unmatched. This CDR3 is CASSKTGGNQPQHF. The CDR3 DNA sequence: TGTGCCAGCAGCAAGACAGGGGGCAATCAGCCCCAGCATTTT.

The table lists this clone with a count of one. The V and J genes are TRBV7-6 and TRBJ1-1, with D possibly matching TRBD1 (5 bases). Deletions cut 0 bases from V and 1 base from J, with 15 bases between. CDR1 is SGHVS and CDR2 is FNYEAQ in the germline V gene. CDR3 length equals 17 residues. CDR3 region: CASSLARQGAENTEAFF. In DNA, the CDR3 is TGTGCCAGCAGCTTAGCGCGCCAGGGAGCCGAGAACACTGAAGCTTTCTTT.

The chain couples TRBV2 to TRBJ2-1; D is uncertain. This CDR3 is built from 13 residues. Trimming removed 6 bases from V and 7 bases from J, with 13 bases in between. Germline V gene lookup returns CDR1 SNHLY and CDR2 FYNNEI. DNA of the CDR3: TGTGCCAGCAGCGTATACAGCAGAAATGAGCAGTTCTTC. It translates to CASSVYSRNEQFF.